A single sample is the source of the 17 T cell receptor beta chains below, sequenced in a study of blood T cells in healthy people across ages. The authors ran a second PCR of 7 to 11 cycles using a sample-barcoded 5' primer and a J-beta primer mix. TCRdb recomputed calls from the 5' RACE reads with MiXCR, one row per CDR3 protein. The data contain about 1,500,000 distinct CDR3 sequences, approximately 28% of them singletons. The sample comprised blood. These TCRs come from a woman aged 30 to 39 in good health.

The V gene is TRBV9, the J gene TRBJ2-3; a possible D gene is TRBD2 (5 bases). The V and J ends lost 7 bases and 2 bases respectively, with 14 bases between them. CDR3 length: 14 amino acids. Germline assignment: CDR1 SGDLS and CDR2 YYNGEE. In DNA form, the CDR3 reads TGTGCCAGCGGCACTAGATTGTTCACAGATACGCAGTATTTT. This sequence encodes CASGTRLFTDTQYF.

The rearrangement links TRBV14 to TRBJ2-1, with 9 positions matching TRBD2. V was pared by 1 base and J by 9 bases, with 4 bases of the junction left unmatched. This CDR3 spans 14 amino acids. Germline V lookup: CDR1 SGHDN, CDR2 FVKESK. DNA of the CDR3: TGTGCCAGCAGCCAAGTAGCGGGAGTTGCTGAGCAGTTCTTC. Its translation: CASSQVAGVAEQFF. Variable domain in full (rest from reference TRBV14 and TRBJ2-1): EAGVTQFPSHSVIEKGQTVTLRCDPISGHDNLYWYRRVMGKEIKFLLHFVKESKQDESGMPNNRFLAERTGGTYSTLKVQPAELEDSGVYFCASSQVAGVAEQFFGPGTRLTVL.

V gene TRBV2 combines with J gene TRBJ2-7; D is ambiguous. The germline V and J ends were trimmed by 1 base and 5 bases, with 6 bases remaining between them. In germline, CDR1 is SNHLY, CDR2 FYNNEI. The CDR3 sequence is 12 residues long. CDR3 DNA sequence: TGTGCCAGCAGTGAAGGGCTCGACGAGCAGTACTTC. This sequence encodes CASSEGLDEQYF.

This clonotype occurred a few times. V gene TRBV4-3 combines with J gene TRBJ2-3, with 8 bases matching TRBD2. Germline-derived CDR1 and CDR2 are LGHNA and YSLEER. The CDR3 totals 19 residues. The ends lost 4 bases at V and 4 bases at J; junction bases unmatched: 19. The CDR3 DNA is TGCGCCAGCAGCCGGGACTGGTTGACAGCGGGAGTCTCCGCAGATACGCAGTATTTT. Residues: CASSRDWLTAGVSADTQYF.

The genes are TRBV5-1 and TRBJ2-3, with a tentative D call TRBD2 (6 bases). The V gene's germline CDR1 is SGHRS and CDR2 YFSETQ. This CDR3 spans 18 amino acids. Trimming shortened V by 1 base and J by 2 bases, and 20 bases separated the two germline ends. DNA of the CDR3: TGCGCCAGCAGCTTGCCCAAGGGAGGACTGAGGGCCACAGATACGCAGTATTTT. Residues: CASSLPKGGLRATDTQYF.

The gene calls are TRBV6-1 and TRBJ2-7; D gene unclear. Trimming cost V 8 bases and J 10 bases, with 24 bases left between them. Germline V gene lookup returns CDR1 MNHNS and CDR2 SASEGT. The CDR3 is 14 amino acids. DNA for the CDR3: TGTGCCAGCTACACCGGACGGCTTAATCAGCCCCAGTACTTC. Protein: CASYTGRLNQPQYF.

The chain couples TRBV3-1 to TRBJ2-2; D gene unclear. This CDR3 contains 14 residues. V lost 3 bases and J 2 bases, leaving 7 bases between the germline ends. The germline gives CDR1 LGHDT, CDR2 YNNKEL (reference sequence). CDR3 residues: CASSQRPNTGELFF. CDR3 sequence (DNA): TGTGCCAGCAGCCAGAGGCCCAACACCGGGGAGCTGTTTTTT.

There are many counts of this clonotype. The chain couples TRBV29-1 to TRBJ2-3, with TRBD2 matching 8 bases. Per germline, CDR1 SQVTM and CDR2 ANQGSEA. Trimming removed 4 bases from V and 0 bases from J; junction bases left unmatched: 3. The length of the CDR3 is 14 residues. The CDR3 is CSVVPSGSTDTQYF. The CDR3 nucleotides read TGCAGCGTTGTCCCTAGCGGGAGCACAGATACGCAGTATTTT.

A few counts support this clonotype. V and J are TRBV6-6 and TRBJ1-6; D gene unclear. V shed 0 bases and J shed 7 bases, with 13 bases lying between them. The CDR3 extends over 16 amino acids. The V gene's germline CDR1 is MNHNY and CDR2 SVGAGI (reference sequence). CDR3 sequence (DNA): TGTGCCAGCAGTTACTCCCCTCCAATAAGGAATTCACCCCTCCACTTT. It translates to CASSYSPPIRNSPLHF.

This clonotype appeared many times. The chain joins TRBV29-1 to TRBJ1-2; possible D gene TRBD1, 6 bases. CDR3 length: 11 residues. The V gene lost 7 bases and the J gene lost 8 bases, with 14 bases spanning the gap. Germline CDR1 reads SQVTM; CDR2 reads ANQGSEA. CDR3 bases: TGCAGCGGATACAGGGTATACGGCTACACCTTC. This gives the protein CSGYRVYGYTF.

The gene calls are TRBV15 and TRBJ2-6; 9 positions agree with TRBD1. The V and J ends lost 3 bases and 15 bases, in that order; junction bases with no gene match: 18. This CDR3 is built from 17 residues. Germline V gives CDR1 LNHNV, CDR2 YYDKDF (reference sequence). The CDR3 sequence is CATSRDRGSSGANTLTF. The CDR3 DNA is TGTGCCACCAGCAGGGACAGGGGATCCTCTGGGGCCAACACCCTGACTTTC.

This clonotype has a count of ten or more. In DNA, the CDR3 is TGTGCCAGTAGTGCGGGACTAGCGGGGATCGATGAGACCCAGTACTTC. Its protein is CASSAGLAGIDETQYF. The gene calls are TRBV19 and TRBJ2-5, with 13 positions matching TRBD2. This CDR3 has 16 residues. Trimming at V came to 5 bases and at J to 5 bases, leaving 8 bases not matched to a gene. Germline V lookup: CDR1 LNHDA, CDR2 SQIVND (reference sequence).

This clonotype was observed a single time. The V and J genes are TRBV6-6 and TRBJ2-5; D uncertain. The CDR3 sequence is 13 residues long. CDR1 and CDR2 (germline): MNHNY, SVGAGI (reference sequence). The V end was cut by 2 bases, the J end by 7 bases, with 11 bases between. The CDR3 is CASSYAQKGTQYF. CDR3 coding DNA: TGTGCCAGCAGTTACGCGCAGAAAGGGACCCAGTACTTC.

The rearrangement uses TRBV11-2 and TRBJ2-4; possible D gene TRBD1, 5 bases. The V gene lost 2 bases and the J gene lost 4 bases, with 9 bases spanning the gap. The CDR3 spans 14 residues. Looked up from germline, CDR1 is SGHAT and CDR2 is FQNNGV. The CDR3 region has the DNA TGTGCCAGCAGCTTAACGCAGGGAAAAAACATTCAGTACTTC. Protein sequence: CASSLTQGKNIQYF.

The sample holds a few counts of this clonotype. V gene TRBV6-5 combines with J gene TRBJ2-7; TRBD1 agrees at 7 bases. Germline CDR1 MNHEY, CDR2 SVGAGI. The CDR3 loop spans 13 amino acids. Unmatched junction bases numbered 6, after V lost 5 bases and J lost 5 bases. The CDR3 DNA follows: TGTGCCAGCAGTCCTAACAGGGGCCACGAGCAGTACTTC. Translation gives CASSPNRGHEQYF.

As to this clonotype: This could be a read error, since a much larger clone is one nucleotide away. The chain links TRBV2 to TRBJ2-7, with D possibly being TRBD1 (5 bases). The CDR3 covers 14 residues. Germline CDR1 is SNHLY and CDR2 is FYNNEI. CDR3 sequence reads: CASSETVLSCEQYF. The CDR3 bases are TGTGCCAGCAGTGAGACAGTACTCTCCTGCGAGCAGTACTTC.

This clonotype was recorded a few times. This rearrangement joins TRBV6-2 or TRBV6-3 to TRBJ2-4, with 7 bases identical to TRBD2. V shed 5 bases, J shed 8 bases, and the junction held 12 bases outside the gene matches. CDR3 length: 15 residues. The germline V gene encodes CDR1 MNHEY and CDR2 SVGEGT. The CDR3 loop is CASSPTSYQAYIQYF. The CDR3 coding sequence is TGTGCCAGCAGTCCGACTAGCTACCAGGCGTACATTCAGTACTTC.